This T cell receptor beta chain was identified in a study of T cell responses to AZD1222 COVID-19 vaccine. Findings and caveats of the study: Breadth and depth of Spike-specific TCRs rose after two AZD1222 doses. Donors in the cohort were predominantly white British and more often female, and clonal diversity was possibly underestimated.

About this clone itself: Its antigen is unknown.

Sequenced by immunoSEQ multiplex PCR; TCRdb stores in-frame clones only, minus some. The sample shows 95,000 to 100,000 clones, about four fifths of them seen only once. Germline V gene lookup returns CDR1 LGHDT and CDR2 YNNKEL (reference sequence). The CDR3 is made up of 14 amino acids. Trimming left V 8 bases short and J 5 bases short, with 18 bases between. This chain joins TRBV3-1 (or the pseudogene TRBV3-2) and TRBJ1-2, with D possibly being TRBD1 (6 bases). This TCR was recovered from an adult who received the AZD1222 COVID-19 vaccine. This specimen was peripheral blood, taken 28 days after the second AZD1222 dose. CDR3 in amino acids: CASGGDSGGYGYTF. CDR3 DNA sequence: TGTGCCAGCGGGGGCGACTCAGGCGGGTATGGCTACACCTTC.